Below, 16 T cell receptor beta chains from the same sample are listed, as sequenced in a study of T cells in Graves' hyperthyroidism and ophthalmopathy. Researchers amplified the TCR beta CDR3 regions from RNA transcripts. The primer set for the first-round RT-PCR of the TCR CDR3 was HTBI. TCRdb fed the multiplex PCR reads into MiXCR, producing one record per CDR3 protein. The sample lists approximately 610,000 distinct CDR3 sequences; 14% to 15% were seen once. Sequencing was carried out using blood. Receptor source: a woman between 40 and 50 years old with Graves' ophthalmopathy.

The chain couples TRBV20-1 to TRBJ1-2, with TRBD1 identical over 8 bases. This CDR3 is built from 16 residues. V was clipped by 5 bases and J by 4 bases; unmatched bases: 15. Looked up from germline, CDR1 is DFQATT and CDR2 is SNEGSKA (reference sequence). CDR3 sequence reads: CSASEAPTGGSYGYTF. In DNA form, the CDR3 reads TGCAGTGCTTCAGAAGCCCCAACAGGGGGGAGCTATGGCTACACCTTC.

This clonotype has ten or more counts. This chain links TRBV27 with TRBJ2-7; D might be TRBD1 (5 bases). This CDR3 has 14 amino acids. Deletions cut 8 bases from V and 0 bases from J, with 14 bases between. Germline CDR1 MNHEY, CDR2 SMNVEV (reference sequence). The CDR3 loop reads CASSMADNSYEQYF. CDR3 sequence (DNA): TGTGCCAGCTCAATGGCGGACAACTCCTACGAGCAGTACTTC.

This clonotype was seen a handful of times. V and J are TRBV6-1 and TRBJ1-6, with D possibly being TRBD1 (5 bases). The ends were cut back, 6 bases at V and 8 bases at J, with 14 bases in the middle. Germline CDR1 reads MNHNS; CDR2 reads SASEGT. The CDR3 length is 14 residues. CDR3 loop: CASSSDILDSPLHF. Here the CDR3 DNA reads TGTGCCAGCAGCTCGGACATTTTGGATTCACCCCTCCACTTT.

The chain employs TRBV6-2 or TRBV6-3 and TRBJ2-7; TRBD2 might be the D (6 bases). V gave up 6 bases and J gave up 3 bases, with 21 bases separating them. This CDR3 has 16 residues. Germline loops: CDR1 MNHEY, CDR2 SVGEGT. The CDR3 bases are TGTGCCAGCAGCGGGACTCAGGGACGCCTGATCTACGAGCAGTACTTC. Residues: CASSGTQGRLIYEQYF.

This clonotype was detected many times. The V gene is TRBV7-9, the J gene TRBJ1-1, with 8 bases that match TRBD1. Losses at the gene ends were 4 bases for V and 3 bases for J; bases not matched to a gene: 4. The CDR3 runs to 14 residues. CDR1 and CDR2 (germline): SEHNR, FQNEAQ (reference sequence). CDR3 residues: CASSSDREDTEAFF. Here the CDR3 DNA reads TGTGCCAGCAGCTCGGACAGGGAGGACACTGAAGCTTTCTTT.

The chain couples TRBV30 to TRBJ1-2; no reliable D call. V lost 5 bases and J lost 5, with 18 bases in between. The CDR3 extends over 14 amino acids. CDR1 is GTSNPN and CDR2 is SVGIG in the germline V gene (reference sequence). The CDR3 DNA is TGTGCCTGGGATAAGTCTGTGGGAGATTATGGCTACACCTTC. It is translated as CAWDKSVGDYGYTF.

The CDR3 spells CASSSDQTPIGGYTF. The CDR3 bases are TGCGCCAGCAGCTCGGACCAGACGCCTATTGGTGGCTACACCTTC. This chain connects TRBV5-1 to TRBJ1-2; D unclear. The germline V and J ends were trimmed by 3 bases and 7 bases, with 19 bases remaining between them. The CDR3 is made up of 15 amino acids. CDR1 is SGHRS and CDR2 is YFSETQ in the germline V gene.

This clonotype was counted ten times or more. The rearrangement joins TRBV12-3 or TRBV12-4 to TRBJ2-7, with 12 bases identical to TRBD2. The CDR3 runs to 15 residues. Trimming cost V 4 bases and J 3 bases; bases outside gene matches: 4. The CDR3 sequence: CASSSTSGSHYEQYF. In nucleotides, the CDR3 is TGTGCCAGCAGTTCGACTAGCGGGAGCCACTACGAGCAGTACTTC.

The chain is built from TRBV20-1 and TRBJ2-7; D tentatively reads TRBD1 or TRBD2 (5 bases each). The CDR3 totals 15 residues. The V end lost 0 bases, the J end lost 0 bases, and 12 bases lay between the germline ends. In germline, CDR1 is DFQATT, CDR2 SNEGSKA (reference sequence). The DNA for the CDR3 is TGCAGTGCTAGAGATGGGGCGGGTGTCTCCTACGAGCAGTACTTC. Translating it yields CSARDGAGVSYEQYF.

The chain uses TRBV28 and TRBJ1-5; the match to TRBD1 covers 7 bases. Germline V CDR1 and CDR2: MDHEN, SYDVKM. The J segment lost 5 bases and the V segment lost 3 bases, leaving 4 bases of the junction unmatched. This CDR3 is 14 amino acids long. The CDR3 coding sequence is TGTGCCAGCAGTTTTAGAGGGGGCCATCAGCCCCAGCATTTT. It is translated as CASSFRGGHQPQHF.

This rearrangement joins TRBV6-7 to TRBJ2-2; TRBD1 is a possible D gene (6 bases). TRBV6-7 is filed as an ORF, its function uncertain. This CDR3 has 14 residues. V lost 10 bases, J lost 3 bases, and 15 bases lay in between. CDR3 nucleotides: TGTGCCAACTTTGGGACACCCGACACCGGGGAGCTGTTTTTT. It yields the protein CANFGTPDTGELFF.

The chain combines TRBV20-1 with TRBJ2-5; TRBD1 is a possible D gene (5 bases). Germline loops: CDR1 DFQATT, CDR2 SNEGSKA (reference sequence). There are 13 residues in the CDR3. V lost 5 bases and J 0 bases, leaving 10 bases between the germline ends. In DNA form, the CDR3 reads TGCAGTGCTCCGACAGAGTACCAAGAGACCCAGTACTTC. This sequence encodes CSAPTEYQETQYF.

This clonotype has ten or more counts. This chain joins TRBV20-1 and TRBJ2-5, with TRBD1 as a possible D gene (5 bases). Per germline, CDR1 DFQATT and CDR2 SNEGSKA (reference sequence). The CDR3 has 12 amino acids. V was clipped by 3 bases and J by 4 bases, with 9 bases between them. This CDR3 is CSASMGRETQYF. For the CDR3, the DNA is TGCAGTGCTAGCATGGGGCGAGAGACCCAGTACTTC.

This clonotype was seen ten or more times. The V call is TRBV6-2 or TRBV6-3, the J call TRBJ2-7, with 7 positions matching TRBD1. Germline CDR1 is MNHEY and CDR2 is SVGEGT. The CDR3 length is 15 residues. With V trimmed by 0 bases and J by 3 bases, 5 bases remained unmatched. The CDR3 reads CASSYSGTVYYEQYF. DNA of the CDR3: TGTGCCAGCAGTTACTCCGGGACAGTTTACTACGAGCAGTACTTC.

This clonotype was picked up many times. V is TRBV6-1 and J is TRBJ2-7; 13 nucleotides agree with TRBD2. The CDR3 totals 14 residues. The J segment lost 6 bases and the V segment lost 7 bases, leaving 6 bases of the junction unmatched. Germline loops: CDR1 MNHNS, CDR2 SASEGT. The CDR3, as DNA: TGTGCCAGCAAAAAGGGACTAGCGGGACGCGAGCAGTACTTC. Translation gives CASKKGLAGREQYF.

The V gene is TRBV12-3 or TRBV12-4, the J gene TRBJ1-5, with D possibly being TRBD1 (6 bases). The CDR3 contains 14 residues. The V gene lost 6 bases and the J gene lost 7 bases, with 16 bases spanning the gap. CDR3 loop: CASSNRGGKQPQHF. The CDR3 DNA reads TGTGCCAGCAGCAATAGGGGGGGTAAGCAGCCCCAGCATTTT.